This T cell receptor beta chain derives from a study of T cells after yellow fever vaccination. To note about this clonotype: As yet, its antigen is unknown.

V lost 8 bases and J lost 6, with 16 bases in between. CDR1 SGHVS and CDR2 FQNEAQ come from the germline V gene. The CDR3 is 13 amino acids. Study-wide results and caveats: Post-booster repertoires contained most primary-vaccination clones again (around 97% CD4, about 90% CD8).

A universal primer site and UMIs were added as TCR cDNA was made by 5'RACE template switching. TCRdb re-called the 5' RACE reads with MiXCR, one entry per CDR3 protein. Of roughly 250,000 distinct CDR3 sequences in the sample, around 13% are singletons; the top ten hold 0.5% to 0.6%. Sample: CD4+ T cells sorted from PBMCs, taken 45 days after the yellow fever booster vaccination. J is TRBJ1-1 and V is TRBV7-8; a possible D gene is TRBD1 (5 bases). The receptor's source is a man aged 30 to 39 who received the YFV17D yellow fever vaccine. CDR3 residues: CASSGGVQAEAFF. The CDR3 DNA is TGTGCCAGCTCTGGGGGGGTTCAGGCTGAAGCTTTCTTT.